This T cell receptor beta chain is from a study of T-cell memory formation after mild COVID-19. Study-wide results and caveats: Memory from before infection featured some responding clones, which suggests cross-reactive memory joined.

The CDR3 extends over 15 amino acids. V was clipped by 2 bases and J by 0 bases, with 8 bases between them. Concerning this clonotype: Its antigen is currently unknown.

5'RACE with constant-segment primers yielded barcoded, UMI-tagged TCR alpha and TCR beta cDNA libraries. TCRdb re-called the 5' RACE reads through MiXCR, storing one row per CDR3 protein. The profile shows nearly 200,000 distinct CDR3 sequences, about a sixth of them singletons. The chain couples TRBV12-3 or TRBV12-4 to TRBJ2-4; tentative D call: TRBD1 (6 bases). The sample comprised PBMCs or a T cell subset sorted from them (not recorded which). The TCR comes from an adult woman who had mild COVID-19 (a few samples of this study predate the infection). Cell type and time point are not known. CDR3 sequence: CASSLRDIAKNIQYF. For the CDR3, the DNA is TGTGCCAGCAGTTTACGGGACATAGCCAAAAACATTCAGTACTTC.